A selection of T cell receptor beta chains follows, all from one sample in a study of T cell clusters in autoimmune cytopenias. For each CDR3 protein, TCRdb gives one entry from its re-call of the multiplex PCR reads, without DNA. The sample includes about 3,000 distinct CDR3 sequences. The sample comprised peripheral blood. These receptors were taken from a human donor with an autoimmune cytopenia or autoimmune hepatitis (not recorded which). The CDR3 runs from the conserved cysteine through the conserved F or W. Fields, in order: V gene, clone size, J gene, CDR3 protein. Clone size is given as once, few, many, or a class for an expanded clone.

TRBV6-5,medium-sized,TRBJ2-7,CASSQSPGQGAAYELYF
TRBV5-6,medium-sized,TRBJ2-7,CASSWDLIEQYF
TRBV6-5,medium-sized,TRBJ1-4,CASSRDSGGEKLFF
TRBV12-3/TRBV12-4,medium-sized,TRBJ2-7,CASSSPRTVGHEQYF
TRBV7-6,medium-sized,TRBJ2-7,CASSPMGYEQYF
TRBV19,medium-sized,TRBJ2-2,CATLQVHGTGELFF
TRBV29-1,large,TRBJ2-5,CSVTWTVQETQYF
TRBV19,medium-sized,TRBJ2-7,CASSLQREALYPSYEQYF
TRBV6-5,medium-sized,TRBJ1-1,CASSYEGVGSTEAFF
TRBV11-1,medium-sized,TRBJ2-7,CASSQWTYEQYF
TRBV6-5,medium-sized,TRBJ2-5,CASSRRYQETQYF
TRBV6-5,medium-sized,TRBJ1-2,CASSYSGQGMGSIHYGYTF
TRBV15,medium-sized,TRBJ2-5,CATSRPVAGQETQYF
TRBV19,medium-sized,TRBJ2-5,CASSPGTQETQYF
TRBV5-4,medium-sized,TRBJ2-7,CASSSTAGYEQYF
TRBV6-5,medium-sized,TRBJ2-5,CASSDSKGLAGGPRKTQYF
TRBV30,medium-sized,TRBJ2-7,CAWDKLGGGSYEQYF
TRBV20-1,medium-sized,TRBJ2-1,CSACRVGTLNEQFF
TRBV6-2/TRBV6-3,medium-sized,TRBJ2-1,CASSSGLPPLNEQFF
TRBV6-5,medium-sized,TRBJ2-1,CASSYPEGGDNEQFF
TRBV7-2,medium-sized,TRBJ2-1,CASSLSSYNEQFF
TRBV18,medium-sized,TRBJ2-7,CASSPLFRQGGSYEQYF
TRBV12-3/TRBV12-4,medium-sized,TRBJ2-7,CASSPDSYEQYF
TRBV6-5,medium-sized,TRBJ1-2,CASTGRFDGYTF
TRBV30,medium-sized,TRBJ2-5,CAWSVGTDQETQYF
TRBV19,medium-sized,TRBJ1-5,CASGQGRDQPQHF
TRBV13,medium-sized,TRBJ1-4,CASSLTGGSGNEKLFF
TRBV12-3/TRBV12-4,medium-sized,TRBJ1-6,CASSSRTGNSPLHF
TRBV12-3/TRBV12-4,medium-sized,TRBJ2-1,CASNEGASGMSYNEQFF
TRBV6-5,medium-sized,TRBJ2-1,CASSYLAGTQGLNEQFF
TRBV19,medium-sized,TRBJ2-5,CASSSPPQETQYF
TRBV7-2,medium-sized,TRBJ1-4,CASSGTGAYEKLFF
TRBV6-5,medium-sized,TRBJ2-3,CASSPTGFTDTQYF
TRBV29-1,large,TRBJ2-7,CSVEGIDGTADYEQYF
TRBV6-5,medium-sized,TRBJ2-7,CASRSGTSDEQYF
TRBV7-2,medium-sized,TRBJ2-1,CASSPLGLAGGRDEQFF
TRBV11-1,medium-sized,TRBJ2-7,CASSLVEGAYEQYF
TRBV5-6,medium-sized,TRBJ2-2,CASSSHRAGGTNTGELFF
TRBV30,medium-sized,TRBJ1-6,CAWSQGTGDSPLHF
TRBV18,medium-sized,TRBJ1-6,CASSRNRETSYNSPLHF
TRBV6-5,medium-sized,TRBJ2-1,CASSQYTSGGYNEQFF
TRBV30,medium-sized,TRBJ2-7,CASGTLTYEQYF
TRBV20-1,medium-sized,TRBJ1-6,CSEGGCNSPLHF
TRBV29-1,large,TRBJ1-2,CSVGGDSNYGYTF
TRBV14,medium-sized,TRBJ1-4,CASSLAGVEKLFF
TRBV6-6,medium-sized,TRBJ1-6,CASSRDWNNSPLHF
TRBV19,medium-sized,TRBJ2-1,CASKGGGEIHNEQFF
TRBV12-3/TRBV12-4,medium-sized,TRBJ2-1,CASSTKKEGRNEQFF
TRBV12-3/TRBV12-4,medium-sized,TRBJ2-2,CASRTTSGSFPGELFF
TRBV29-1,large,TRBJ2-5,CSVDASGTRETQYF
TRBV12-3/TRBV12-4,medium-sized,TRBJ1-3,CASSLGQGRRSGNTIYF
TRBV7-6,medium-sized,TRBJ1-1,CASSLASDMNTEAFF
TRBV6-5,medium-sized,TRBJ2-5,CASSLLGETQYF
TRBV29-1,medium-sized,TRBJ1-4,CSARTRTGDGGKLFF
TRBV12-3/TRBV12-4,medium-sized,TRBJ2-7,CASSLGGRYEQYF
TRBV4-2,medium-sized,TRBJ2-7,CASSLDPGAYYEQYF
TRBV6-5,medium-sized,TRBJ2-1,CASSRASGYNEQFF
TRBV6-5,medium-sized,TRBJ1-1,CASTPGQPTTEAFF
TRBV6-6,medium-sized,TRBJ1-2,CASSYYGDAANYGYTF
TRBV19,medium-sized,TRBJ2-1,CASRDRRTSNEQFF